This TCR beta chain was sequenced during a study of prognosis after radiotherapy for stage I lung cancer (dated by TCRdb to the early 2020s). Some background on the complete study: Between early 2018 and 2019, 20 or so patients with stage I NSCLC were enrolled in Nanjing, China. Roughly 14 of the patients presented with newly diagnosed primary stage I lung tumors; five or six had oligometastatic NSCLC following surgical resection of the primary tumor. Every patient was deemed medically inoperable, roughly eleven because of comorbidities and 7 because they refused surgery. Ages in the cohort of approximately 13 men and more than five women ranged from about 50 to 85 years, with a median of 74. Squamous cell carcinoma histology was identified in six to eight patients, and adenocarcinoma histology was identified in twelve patients. Image-guided IMRT or VMAT was used to deliver SBRT in 3 to 5 fractions at a biologically effective dose of at least 100 Gy. In every patient, SBRT was given without any concurrent therapy. About 20% of the 19 patients developed distant metastases after SBRT, at a median of around seven months; the other 15 showed no significant progression. Peripheral blood TCR beta repertoires were profiled in stage I NSCLC patients before and after stereotactic body radiotherapy, and the repertoires were related to distant failure. The study sequenced 38 blood samples from 19 patients, one before and one after SBRT per patient. Here is what the overall study found, with its caveats: None of the reported P values were adjusted for multiple comparisons. Whether the expanded TCR clones were tumor-specific was not determined. TRBV and TRBJ usage frequencies reportedly varied with metastasis status, involving two V genes at baseline and several V and two J genes after SBRT. Unique TCR clone counts fell after SBRT (median about 10,000 before versus several thousand after; Wilcoxon paired P=0.011). The study was limited by its small cohort and short follow-up, and the findings require independent validation. Post-SBRT Shannon entropy and its change from baseline were lower in patients who developed distant metastases; baseline Shannon entropy was not associated with metastases.

All patients had node-negative disease on CT and PET/CT, and none had a history of other malignancies or prior chemotherapy or radiotherapy. At each of two time points, 4.5 to 7 milliliters of peripheral venous blood were collected in EDTA tubes. PBMCs were isolated by Ficoll-Paque Plus density-gradient centrifugation. Right after collection, samples were kept at -80 degrees C until analysis. The TCR beta CDR3 region was amplified from genomic DNA by two rounds of multiplex PCR. The first PCR round used primers specific to each TRBV and TRBJ gene, and the primer sequences were filed in Chinese patent CN105087789A. Universal primers were used in the second PCR round. The Roche High Pure PCR Template Preparation Kit was used to extract genomic DNA from frozen PBMCs. The libraries underwent paired-end sequencing with 151 bp reads on an Illumina HiSeq 3000. The paper's data handling went like this. Raw reads lacking the multiplex PCR primer sequences were removed with CutAdapt. PEAR was used to merge high-quality paired reads into contigs. By aligning each contig to reference sequences, MiXCR assigned the TRB V, D and J gene segments to that contig. To remove sequencing errors, CDR3 sequences were clustered according to base quality and sequence similarity. Diversity was calculated as Shannon entropy divided by the natural log of the number of productive TCR sequences. One minus Shannon entropy divided by the natural log of the number of unique clonotypes was used as the definition of clonality. The Youden index of ROC curves was used to select progression-free survival cut-offs for repertoire metrics, and analyses were performed in R 3.5.3. TCRdb passed the public sequencing reads through fastp at Q25 and MiXCR, retaining productive beta sequences. Each entry is one CDR3 protein sequence, shown with its most common DNA and genes. The V and J calls come from TCRdb's annotation, not from the publication. For this sample the table gives around 16,000 distinct CDR3 sequences, of which over 40% were detected only once. The top ten hold under 50% of the sample.

Many counts were recorded for this clonotype. Its antigen is not yet known. Qualities for individual bases were not recorded, and no much larger clone is one base off. Measured from the cysteine to the phenylalanine, the CDR3 is 12 residues long. Only CDR3 DNA is held: 36 bases, read in frame from base 1. From a lookup of the germline V gene (reference sequence), CDR1 and CDR2 are GTSNPN and SVGIG. At the junction V is shortened by 0 bases and J by 10 bases, with 12 bases in between. Recombination joined TRBV30 with TRBJ1-2; the D segment could be TRBD1, given 5 matching bases. The receptor was isolated from a donor older than 45 with non-small cell lung cancer. The material sequenced was PBMCs, taken before or after stereotactic body radiation therapy (not recorded which). The CDR3 reads CAWSVTDADYTF. The DNA is TGTGCCTGGAGTGTGACAGACGCCGACTACACCTTC.